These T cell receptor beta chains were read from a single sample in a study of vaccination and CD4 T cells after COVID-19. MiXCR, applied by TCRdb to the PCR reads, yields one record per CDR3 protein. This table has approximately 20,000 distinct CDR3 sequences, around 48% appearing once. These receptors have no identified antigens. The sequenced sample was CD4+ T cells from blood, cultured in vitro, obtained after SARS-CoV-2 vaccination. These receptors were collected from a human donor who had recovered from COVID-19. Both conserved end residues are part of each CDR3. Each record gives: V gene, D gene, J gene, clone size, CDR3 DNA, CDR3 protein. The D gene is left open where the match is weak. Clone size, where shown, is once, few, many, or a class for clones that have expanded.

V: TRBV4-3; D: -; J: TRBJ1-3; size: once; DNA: TGCGCCAGCAGCCAAGAATCAGGGGCGATTGACACCATATATTTT; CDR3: CASSQESGAIDTIYF
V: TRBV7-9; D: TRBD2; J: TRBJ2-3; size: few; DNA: TGTGCCAGCAGCTTAGATGCGGGAGAGGTACATACGCAGTATTTT; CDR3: CASSLDAGEVHTQYF
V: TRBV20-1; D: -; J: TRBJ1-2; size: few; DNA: TGCAGTGCTAGATGGGGGGGCTATGGCTACACCTTC; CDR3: CSARWGGYGYTF
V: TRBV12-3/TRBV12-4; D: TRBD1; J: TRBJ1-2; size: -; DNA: TGTGCCAGCAGTCCCGGACAGGGTCAGGGCTACACCTTC; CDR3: CASSPGQGQGYTF
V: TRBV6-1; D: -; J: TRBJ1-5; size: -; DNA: TGTGCCAGCAGTCCCAGGGCCCTGGTGAGACAGCCCCAGCATTTT; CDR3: CASSPRALVRQPQHF
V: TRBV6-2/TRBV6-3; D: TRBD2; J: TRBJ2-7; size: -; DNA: TGTGCCAGCCGGGGGACTAGCGGGAGCGAGCAGTACTTC; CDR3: CASRGTSGSEQYF
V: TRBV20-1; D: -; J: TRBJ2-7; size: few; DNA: TGCAGTGCTAGTCCCCCGCGGGACAGTTCCTACGAGCAGTACTTC; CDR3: CSASPPRDSSYEQYF
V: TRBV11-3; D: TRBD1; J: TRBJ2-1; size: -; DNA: TGTGCCAGCAGTCCTCCCGCGGGACAGGGCTTACATGAGCAGTTCTTC; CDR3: CASSPPAGQGLHEQFF
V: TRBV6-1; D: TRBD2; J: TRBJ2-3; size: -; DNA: TGTGCCATCAGCTCGGGACTAGCGGGAAGGGCAGATACGCAGTATTTT; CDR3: CAISSGLAGRADTQYF
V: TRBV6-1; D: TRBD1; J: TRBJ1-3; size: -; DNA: TGTGCCAGCAGACCTGACAGGGCCTCTGGAAACACCATATATTTT; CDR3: CASRPDRASGNTIYF
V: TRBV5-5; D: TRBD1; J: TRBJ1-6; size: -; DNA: TGTGCCAGCAGCTGGGATGAATACAGGGGGCTTAACTCACCCCTCCACTTT; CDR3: CASSWDEYRGLNSPLHF
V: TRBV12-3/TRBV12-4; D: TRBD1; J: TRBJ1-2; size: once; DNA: TGTGCCAGCAGTTTACAGGGGGCCCCCTGGGGCTACACCTTC; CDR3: CASSLQGAPWGYTF
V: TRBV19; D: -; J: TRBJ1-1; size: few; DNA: TGTGCCAGCCAAGGAGGGGTGAGTGAAGCTTTCTTT; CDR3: CASQGGVSEAFF
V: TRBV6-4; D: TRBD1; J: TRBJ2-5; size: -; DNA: TGTGCCAGCAGGGGGCGACAGGGGGCGAGAGAGACCCAGTACTTC; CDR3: CASRGRQGARETQYF
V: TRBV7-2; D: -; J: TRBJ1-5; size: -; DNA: TGTGCCAGCAGCCCCCGGCGGGGCGATAGCAATCAGCCCCAGCATTTT; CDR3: CASSPRRGDSNQPQHF
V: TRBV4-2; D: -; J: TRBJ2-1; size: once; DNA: TGTGCCAGCAGCCAAGAAGGGGCTCGTGGTGTGGATGAGCAGTTCTTC; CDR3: CASSQEGARGVDEQFF
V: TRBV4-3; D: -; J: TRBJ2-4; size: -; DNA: TGCGCCAGCAGTCAAAGTCAGGGACTGAGGGGCATTCAGTACTTC; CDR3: CASSQSQGLRGIQYF
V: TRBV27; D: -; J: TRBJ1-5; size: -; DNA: TGTGCCAGCAGTTTTTCCGGGGGCGGCAATCAGCCCCAGCATTTT; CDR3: CASSFSGGGNQPQHF
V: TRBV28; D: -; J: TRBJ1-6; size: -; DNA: TGTGCCAGCAGATCCTATAATTTACCCCTCCACTTT; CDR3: CASRSYNLPLHF
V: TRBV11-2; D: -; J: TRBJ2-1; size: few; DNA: TGTGCCAGCAGCTCTGTCCATGAGCAGTTCTTC; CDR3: CASSSVHEQFF
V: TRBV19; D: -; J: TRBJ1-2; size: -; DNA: TGTGCCAGTACAAATCCGGGACACCACTATGGCTACACCTTC; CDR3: CASTNPGHHYGYTF
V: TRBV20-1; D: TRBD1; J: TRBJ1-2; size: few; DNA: TGCAGTGCTAGAGAGGACAGGGGGCTGGGGAACTATGGCTACACCTTC; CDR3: CSAREDRGLGNYGYTF
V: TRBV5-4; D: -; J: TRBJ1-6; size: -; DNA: TGTGCCAGCAGCTTCGCCACGGGAGATAATTCACCCCTCCACTTT; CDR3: CASSFATGDNSPLHF
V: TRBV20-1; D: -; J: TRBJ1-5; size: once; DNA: TGCAGTGCTAGAGAGGTAGGGTGGAGCAATCAGCCCCAGCATTTT; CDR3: CSAREVGWSNQPQHF
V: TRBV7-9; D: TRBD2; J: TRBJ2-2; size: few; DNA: TGTGCCAGCAGCTTACCCCCGCTAGCGGGAGTAACCGGGGAGCTGTTTTTT; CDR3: CASSLPPLAGVTGELFF
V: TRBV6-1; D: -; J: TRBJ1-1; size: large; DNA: TGTGCCAGCAGCCAGAATGGGGGCAGGAACACTGAAGCTTTCTTT; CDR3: CASSQNGGRNTEAFF
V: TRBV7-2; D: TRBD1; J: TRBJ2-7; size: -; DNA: TGTGCCAGCAGTTTCGCAGGGGGCGTCTCCTACGAGCAGTACTTC; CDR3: CASSFAGGVSYEQYF
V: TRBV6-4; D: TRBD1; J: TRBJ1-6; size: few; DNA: TGTGCCAGCACCCCTCGGGACAGGGGGGGCAATTCACCCCTCCACTTT; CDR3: CASTPRDRGGNSPLHF
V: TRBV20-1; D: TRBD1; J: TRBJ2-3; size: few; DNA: TGCAGTGTTCCGGGACAGGGCACAGATACGCAGTATTTT; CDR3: CSVPGQGTDTQYF
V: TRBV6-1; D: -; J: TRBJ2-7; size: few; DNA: TGTGCCAGCAGTGAAGGGCCTAGGGGCTACGAGCAGTACTTC; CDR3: CASSEGPRGYEQYF
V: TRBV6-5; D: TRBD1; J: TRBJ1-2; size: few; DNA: TGTGCCAGCAGTTACGGGGACAGGGACATCTATGGCTACACCTTC; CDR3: CASSYGDRDIYGYTF
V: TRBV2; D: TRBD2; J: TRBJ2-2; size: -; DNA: TGTGCCAGCAGTGAAGCATCACTAGCGGGACACGGGGAGCTGTTTTTT; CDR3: CASSEASLAGHGELFF
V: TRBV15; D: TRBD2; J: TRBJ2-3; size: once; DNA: TGTGCCACCAGCAGACCCCGTGGGGCTAGCGGGACTGGGGGTGAAACAGATACGCAGTATTTT; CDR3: CATSRPRGASGTGGETDTQYF
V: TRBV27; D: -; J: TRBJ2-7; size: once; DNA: TGTGCCAGCAGTCTTTACTCGCGGACCGCCTACGAGCAGTACTTC; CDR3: CASSLYSRTAYEQYF
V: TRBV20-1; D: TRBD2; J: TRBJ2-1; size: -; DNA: TGCAGTGCTGAAGAGGTGGGACTAGCGGACTACAATGAGCAGTTCTTC; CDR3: CSAEEVGLADYNEQFF
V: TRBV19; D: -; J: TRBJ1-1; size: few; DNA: TGTGCCAGTAGTCAGGGTTTATCGAACACTGAAGCTTTCTTT; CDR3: CASSQGLSNTEAFF
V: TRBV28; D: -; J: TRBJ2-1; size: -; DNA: TGTGCCAGCAGTACCGCCGGGACCTCCTACAATGAGCAGTTCTTC; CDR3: CASSTAGTSYNEQFF
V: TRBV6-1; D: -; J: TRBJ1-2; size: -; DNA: TGTGCCAGCAGCCCGGGCGTCGGAGCTAACTATGGCTACACCTTC; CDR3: CASSPGVGANYGYTF
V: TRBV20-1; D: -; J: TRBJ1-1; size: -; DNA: TGCAGTGCTAGGCCGGGAGAGGGGGGCACTGAAGCTTTCTTT; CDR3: CSARPGEGGTEAFF
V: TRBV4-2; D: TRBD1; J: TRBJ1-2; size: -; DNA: TGTGCCAGCAGCCAGGAAGGACAGGGTGGCTACACCTTC; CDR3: CASSQEGQGGYTF
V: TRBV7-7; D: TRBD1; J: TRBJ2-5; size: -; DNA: TGTGCCAGCAGCCCCACAGGGGGCGTGTTAGGAGAGACCCAGTACTTC; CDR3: CASSPTGGVLGETQYF
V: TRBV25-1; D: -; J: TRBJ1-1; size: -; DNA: TGTGCCAGCAGTCAAACAGGGACGAACACTGAAGCTTTCTTT; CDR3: CASSQTGTNTEAFF